This T cell receptor beta chain was retrieved from a study of blood T cell repertoires in COVID-19. Across the study: T cells, B-cell-depleted T cells, or PBMCs supplied cDNA or gDNA.

TCRdb keeps only in-frame clones here, not all; method: immunoSEQ multiplex PCR. The sample holds 140,000 to 150,000 clones, about 87% seen once. The V and J ends lost 0 bases and 9 bases, in that order; junction bases with no gene match: 14. The CDR3 loop spans 18 amino acids. Germline CDR1 KGHSH, CDR2 LQKENI. This TCR came from a human donor in a cohort sampled during active COVID-19. The sample was peripheral blood. This chain joins TRBV18 and TRBJ2-1, with 10 nucleotides matching TRBD2. The CDR3 coding sequence is TGTGCCAGCTCACCACCGCCGTTACTAGCGGGGCCGGCCGGTGAGCAGTTCTTC. Protein sequence: CASSPPPLLAGPAGEQFF. Full variable domain (outside the CDR3, taken from reference TRBV18 and TRBJ2-1): NAGVMQNPRHLVRRRGQEARLRCSPMKGHSHVYWYRQLPEEGLKFMVYLQKENIIDESGMPKERFSAEFPKEGPSILRIQQVVRGDSAAYFCASSPPPLLAGPAGEQFFGPGTRLTVL.